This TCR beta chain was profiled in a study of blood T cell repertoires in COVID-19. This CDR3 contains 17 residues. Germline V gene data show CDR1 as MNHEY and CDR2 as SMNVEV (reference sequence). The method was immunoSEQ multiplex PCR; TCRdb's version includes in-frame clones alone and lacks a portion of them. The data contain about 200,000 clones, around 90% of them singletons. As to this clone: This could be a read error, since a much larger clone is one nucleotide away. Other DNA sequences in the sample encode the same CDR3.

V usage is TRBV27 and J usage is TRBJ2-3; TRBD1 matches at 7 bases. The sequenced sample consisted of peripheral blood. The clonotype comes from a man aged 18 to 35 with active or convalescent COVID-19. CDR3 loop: CASSHTGTVGDTDTQYF. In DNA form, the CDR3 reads TGTGCCAGCAGTCACACCGGGACAGTGGGGGACACAGATACACAGTATTTT.